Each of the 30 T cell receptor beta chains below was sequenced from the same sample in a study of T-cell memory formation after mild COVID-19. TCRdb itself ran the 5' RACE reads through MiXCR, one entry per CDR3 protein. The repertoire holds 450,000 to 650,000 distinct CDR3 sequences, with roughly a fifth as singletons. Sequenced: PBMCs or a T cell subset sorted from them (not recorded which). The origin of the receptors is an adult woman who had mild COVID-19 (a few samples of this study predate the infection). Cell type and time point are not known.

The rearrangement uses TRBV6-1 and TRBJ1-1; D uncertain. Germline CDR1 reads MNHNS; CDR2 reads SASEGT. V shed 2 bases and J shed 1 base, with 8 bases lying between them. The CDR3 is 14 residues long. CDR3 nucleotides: TGTGCCAGCAGTGAATTCGCGGGGAACACTGAAGCTTTCTTT. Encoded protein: CASSEFAGNTEAFF.

The CDR3 spells CASSLLTSGQLNQPQHF. The DNA of the CDR3 is TGTGCCAGCAGCTTACTTACCTCGGGACAGCTTAATCAGCCCCAGCATTTT. The rearrangement joins TRBV7-2 to TRBJ1-5; TRBD1 matches 7 bases. The CDR3 runs to 17 residues. V lost 2 bases, J lost 4 bases, and 11 bases stayed unmatched. Germline V CDR1 and CDR2: SGHTA, FQGNSA.

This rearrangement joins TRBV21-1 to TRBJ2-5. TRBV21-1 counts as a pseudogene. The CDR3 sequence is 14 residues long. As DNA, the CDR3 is TGTGCCAGCAGCAAAGTATGTTTCCAAGAGACCCAGTACTTC. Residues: CASSKVCFQETQYF.

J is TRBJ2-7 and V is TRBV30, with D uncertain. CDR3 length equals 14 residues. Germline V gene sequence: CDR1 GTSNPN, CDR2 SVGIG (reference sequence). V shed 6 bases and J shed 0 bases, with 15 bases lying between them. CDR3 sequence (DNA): TGTGCCTGTTCTTTGTACCAAGCCTCCTACGAGCAGTACTTC. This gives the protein CACSLYQASYEQYF.

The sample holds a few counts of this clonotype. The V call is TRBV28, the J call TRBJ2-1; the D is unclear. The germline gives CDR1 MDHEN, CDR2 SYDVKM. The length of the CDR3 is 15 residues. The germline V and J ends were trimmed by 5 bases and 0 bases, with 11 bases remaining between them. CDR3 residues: CASSLGLSSYNEQFF. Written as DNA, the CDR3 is TGTGCCAGCAGTCTAGGTCTTAGCTCCTACAATGAGCAGTTCTTC.

The CDR3 DNA follows: TGTGCCAGCAGCCAAGTGGTCCAGGGAACTGAAGCTTTCTTT. As protein: CASSQVVQGTEAFF. The chain combines TRBV3-1 with TRBJ1-1, with D maybe TRBD1 (5 bases). The CDR3 is made up of 14 amino acids. V was clipped by 1 base and J by 5 bases, with 11 bases between them. Germline values: CDR1 LGHDT, CDR2 YNNKEL (reference sequence).

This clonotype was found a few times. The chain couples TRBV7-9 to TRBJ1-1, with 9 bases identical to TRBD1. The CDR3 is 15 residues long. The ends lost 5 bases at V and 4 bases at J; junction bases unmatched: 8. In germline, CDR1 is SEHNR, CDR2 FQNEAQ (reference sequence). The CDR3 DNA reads TGTGCCAGCAGCGACAGGGGGACTTGGAGCACTGAAGCTTTCTTT. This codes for CASSDRGTWSTEAFF.

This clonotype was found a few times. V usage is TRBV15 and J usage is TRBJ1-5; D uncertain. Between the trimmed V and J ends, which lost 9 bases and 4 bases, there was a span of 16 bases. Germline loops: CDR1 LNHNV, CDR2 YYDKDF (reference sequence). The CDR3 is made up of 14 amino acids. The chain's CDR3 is CATNRMVGNQPQHF. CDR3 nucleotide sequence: TGTGCCACAAACCGGATGGTGGGGAATCAGCCCCAGCATTTT.

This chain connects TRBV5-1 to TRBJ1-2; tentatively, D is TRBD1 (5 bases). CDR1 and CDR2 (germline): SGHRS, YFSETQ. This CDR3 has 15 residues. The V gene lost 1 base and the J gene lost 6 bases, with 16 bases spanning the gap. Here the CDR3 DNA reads TGCGCCAGCAGCTTGTATGAGGGGCTCACAAATGGCTACACCTTC. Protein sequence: CASSLYEGLTNGYTF.

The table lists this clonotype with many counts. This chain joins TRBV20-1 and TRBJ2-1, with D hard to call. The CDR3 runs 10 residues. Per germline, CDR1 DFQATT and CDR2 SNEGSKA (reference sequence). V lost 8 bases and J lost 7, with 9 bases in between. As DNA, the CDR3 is TGCAGTCTCCTGGGGAATGAGCAGTTCTTC. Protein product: CSLLGNEQFF.

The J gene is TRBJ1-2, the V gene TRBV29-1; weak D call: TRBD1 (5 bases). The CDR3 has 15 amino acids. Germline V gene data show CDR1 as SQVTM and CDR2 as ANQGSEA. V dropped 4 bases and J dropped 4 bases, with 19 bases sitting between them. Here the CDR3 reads CSVGTSVTSRYGYTF. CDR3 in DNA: TGCAGCGTTGGGACAAGTGTTACCTCTCGCTATGGCTACACCTTC.

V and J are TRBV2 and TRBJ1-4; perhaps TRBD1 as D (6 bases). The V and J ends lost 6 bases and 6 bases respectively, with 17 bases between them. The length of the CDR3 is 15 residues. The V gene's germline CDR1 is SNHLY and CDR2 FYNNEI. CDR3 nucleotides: TGTGCCAGCAGCCCCGAAAGGGGGGGCGATGAAAAACTGTTTTTT. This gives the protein CASSPERGGDEKLFF.

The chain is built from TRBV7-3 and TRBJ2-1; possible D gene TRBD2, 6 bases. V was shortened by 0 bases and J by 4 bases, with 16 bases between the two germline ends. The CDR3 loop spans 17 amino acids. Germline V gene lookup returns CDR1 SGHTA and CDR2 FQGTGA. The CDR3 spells CASSLTSGTLNYNEQFF. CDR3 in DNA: TGTGCCAGCAGCTTAACCTCCGGGACTCTCAATTACAATGAGCAGTTCTTC.

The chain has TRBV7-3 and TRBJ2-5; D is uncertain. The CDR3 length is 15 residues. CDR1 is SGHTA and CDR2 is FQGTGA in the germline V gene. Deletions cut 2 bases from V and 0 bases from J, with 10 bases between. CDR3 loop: CASSLSGLYQETQYF. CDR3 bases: TGTGCCAGCAGCTTATCGGGTCTCTACCAAGAGACCCAGTACTTC.

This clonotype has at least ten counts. Written as DNA, the CDR3 is TGTGCCAGCAGCTTAGGGCTCGCTAGCGGGAGTATATACGAGCAGTACTTC. It translates to CASSLGLASGSIYEQYF. V is TRBV7-9 and J is TRBJ2-7, with 10 bases aligning to TRBD2. V trimming: 1 base; J trimming: 4 bases; junction bases outside the gene matches: 10. CDR1 and CDR2 from the germline V gene are SEHNR and FQNEAQ (reference sequence). CDR3 size: 17 residues.

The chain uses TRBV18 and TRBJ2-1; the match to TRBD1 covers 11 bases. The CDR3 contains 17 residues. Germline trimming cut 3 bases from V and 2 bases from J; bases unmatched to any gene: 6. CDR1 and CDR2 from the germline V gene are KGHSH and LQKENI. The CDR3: CASSPGRGQGAYNEQFF. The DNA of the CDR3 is TGTGCCAGCTCACCGGGAAGGGGACAGGGGGCCTACAATGAGCAGTTCTTC.

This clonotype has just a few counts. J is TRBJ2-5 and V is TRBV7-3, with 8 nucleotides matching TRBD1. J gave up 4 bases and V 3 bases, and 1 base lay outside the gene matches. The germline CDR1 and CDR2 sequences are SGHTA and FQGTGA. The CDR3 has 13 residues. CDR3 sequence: CASSLTGAETQYF. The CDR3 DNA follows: TGTGCCAGCAGCTTGACAGGGGCAGAGACCCAGTACTTC. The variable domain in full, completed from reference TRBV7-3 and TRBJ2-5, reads GAGVSQTPSNKVTEKGKYVELRCDPISGHTALYWYRQSLGQGPEFLIYFQGTGAADDSGLPNDRFFAVRPEGSVSTLKIQRTERGDSAVYLCASSLTGAETQYFGPGTRLLVL.

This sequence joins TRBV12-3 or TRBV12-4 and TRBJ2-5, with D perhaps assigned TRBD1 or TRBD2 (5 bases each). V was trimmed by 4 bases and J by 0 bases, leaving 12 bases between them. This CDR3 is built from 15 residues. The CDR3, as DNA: TGTGCCAGCAGTTCGGGACGGCGGTACCAAGAGACCCAGTACTTC. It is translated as CASSSGRRYQETQYF.

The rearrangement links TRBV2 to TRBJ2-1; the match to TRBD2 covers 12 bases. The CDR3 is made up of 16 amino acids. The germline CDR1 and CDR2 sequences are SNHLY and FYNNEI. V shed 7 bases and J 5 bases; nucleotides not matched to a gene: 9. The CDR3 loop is CASNEGLAGLNNEQFF. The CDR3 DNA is TGTGCCAGCAACGAGGGACTAGCGGGTCTAAACAATGAGCAGTTCTTC.

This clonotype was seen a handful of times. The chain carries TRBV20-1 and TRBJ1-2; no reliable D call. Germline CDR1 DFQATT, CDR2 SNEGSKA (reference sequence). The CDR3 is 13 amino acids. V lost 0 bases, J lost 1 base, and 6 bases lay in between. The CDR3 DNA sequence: TGCAGTGCTAGAGATAACAATAACTATGGCTACACCTTC. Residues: CSARDNNNYGYTF.

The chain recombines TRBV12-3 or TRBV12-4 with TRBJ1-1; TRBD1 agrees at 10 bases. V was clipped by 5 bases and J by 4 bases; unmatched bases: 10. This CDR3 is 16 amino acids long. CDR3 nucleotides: TGTGCCAGCAGTCGACAGGGGGCGAGGGTAGTCACTGAAGCTTTCTTT. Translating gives CASSRQGARVVTEAFF.

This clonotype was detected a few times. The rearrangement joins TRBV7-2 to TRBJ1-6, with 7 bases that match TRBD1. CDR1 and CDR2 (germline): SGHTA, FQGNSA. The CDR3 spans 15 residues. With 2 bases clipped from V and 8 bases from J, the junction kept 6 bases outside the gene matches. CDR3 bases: TGTGCCAGCAGCTTATTAACAGGGGCGGATTCACCCCTCCACTTT. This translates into CASSLLTGADSPLHF.

The CDR3 loop reads CASSGLAGANTGELFF. The DNA for the CDR3 is TGTGCCAGCAGCGGGCTAGCGGGGGCCAACACCGGGGAGCTGTTTTTT. The genes are TRBV11-1 and TRBJ2-2; 10 positions agree with TRBD2. After removal of 5 bases from V and 2 bases from J, the junction contained 5 bases not matched to a gene. Germline CDR1 SGHAT, CDR2 FQDESV (reference sequence). The CDR3 is 16 amino acids.

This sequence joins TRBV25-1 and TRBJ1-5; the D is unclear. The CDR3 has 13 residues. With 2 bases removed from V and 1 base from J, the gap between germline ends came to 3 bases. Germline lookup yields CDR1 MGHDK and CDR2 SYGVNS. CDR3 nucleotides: TGTGCCAGCAGTGAACTCAGCAATCAGCCCCAGCATTTT. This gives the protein CASSELSNQPQHF.

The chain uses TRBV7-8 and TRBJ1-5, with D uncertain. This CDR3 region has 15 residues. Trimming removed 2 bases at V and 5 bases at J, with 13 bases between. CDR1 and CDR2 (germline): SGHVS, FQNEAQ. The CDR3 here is CASSLSSEGDQPQHF. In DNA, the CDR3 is TGTGCCAGCAGCTTATCCTCGGAGGGAGATCAGCCCCAGCATTTT. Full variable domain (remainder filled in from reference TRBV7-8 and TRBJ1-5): GAGVSQSPRYKVAKRGQDVALRCDPISGHVSLFWYQQALGQGPEFLTYFQNEAQLDKSGLPSDRFFAERPEGSVSTLKIQRTQQEDSAVYLCASSLSSEGDQPQHFGDGTRLSIL.

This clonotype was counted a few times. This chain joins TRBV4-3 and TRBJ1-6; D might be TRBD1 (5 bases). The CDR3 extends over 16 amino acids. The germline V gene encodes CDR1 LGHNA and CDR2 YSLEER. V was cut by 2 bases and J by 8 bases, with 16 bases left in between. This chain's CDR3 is CASSQSTRGVDSPLHF. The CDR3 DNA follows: TGCGCCAGCAGCCAAAGTACGCGAGGGGTAGATTCACCCCTCCACTTT.

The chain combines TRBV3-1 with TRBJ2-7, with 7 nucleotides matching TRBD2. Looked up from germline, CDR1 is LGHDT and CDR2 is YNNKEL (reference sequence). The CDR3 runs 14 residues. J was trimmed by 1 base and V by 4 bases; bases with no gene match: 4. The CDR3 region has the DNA TGTGCCAGCAGCCCCGGACTAGATTCCTACGAGCAGTACTTC. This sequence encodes CASSPGLDSYEQYF.

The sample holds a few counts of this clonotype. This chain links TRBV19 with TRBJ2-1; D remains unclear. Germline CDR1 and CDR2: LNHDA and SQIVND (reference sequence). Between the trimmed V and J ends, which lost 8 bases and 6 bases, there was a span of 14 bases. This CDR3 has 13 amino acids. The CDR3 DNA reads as TGTGCCAGTGCCCCAGGTTCCGGCAATGAGCAGTTCTTC. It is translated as CASAPGSGNEQFF. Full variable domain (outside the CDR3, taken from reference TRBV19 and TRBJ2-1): DGGITQSPKYLFRKEGQNVTLSCEQNLNHDAMYWYRQDPGQGLRLIYYSQIVNDFQKGDIAEGYSVSREKKESFPLTVTSAQKNPTAFYLCASAPGSGNEQFFGPGTRLTVL.

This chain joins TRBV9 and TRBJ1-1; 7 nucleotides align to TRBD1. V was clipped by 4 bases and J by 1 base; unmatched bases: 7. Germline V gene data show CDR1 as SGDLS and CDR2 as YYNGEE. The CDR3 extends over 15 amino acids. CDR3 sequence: CASSPEGQPNTEAFF. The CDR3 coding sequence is TGTGCCAGCAGCCCCGAGGGACAGCCGAACACTGAAGCTTTCTTT.

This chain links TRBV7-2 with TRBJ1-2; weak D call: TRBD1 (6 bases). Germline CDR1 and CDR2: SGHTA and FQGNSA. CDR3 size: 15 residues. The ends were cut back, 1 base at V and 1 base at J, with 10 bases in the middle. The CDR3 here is CASSLGDTHNYGYTF. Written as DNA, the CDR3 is TGTGCCAGCAGCTTAGGGGACACTCATAACTATGGCTACACCTTC.